Below, 5 T cell receptor beta chains from the same sample are listed, as sequenced in a study of cytomegalovirus exposure and HLA in healthy donors. 60 Vbeta and 13 Jbeta primers were used in PCR. Libraries were prepared by immunoSEQ multiplex PCR; TCRdb keeps only in-frame clonotypes and omits some of them. This table has 150,000 or so clones, roughly 81% appearing once. Sequencing was performed on PBMCs. These receptor sequences come from a woman aged 18-29 years in good health and CMV-seropositive.

The chain carries TRBV15 and TRBJ1-6, with 7 positions matching TRBD1. With 9 bases clipped from V and 9 bases from J, the junction kept 11 bases outside the gene matches. Germline V gives CDR1 LNHNV, CDR2 YYDKDF (reference sequence). The CDR3 loop spans 14 amino acids. CDR3 amino acids: CATTGARRGSPLHF. CDR3 sequence (DNA): TGTGCCACAACAGGGGCTAGGAGGGGTTCACCCCTCCACTTT.

V usage is TRBV7-2 and J usage is TRBJ2-5; 9 nucleotides agree with TRBD2. Per germline, CDR1 SGHTA and CDR2 FQGNSA. The CDR3 has 16 residues. J gave up 4 bases and V 5 bases, and 11 bases lay outside the gene matches. This CDR3 is CASSVWGRGGRETQYF. The CDR3 DNA is TGTGCCAGCAGCGTCTGGGGGCGGGGGGGCCGAGAGACCCAGTACTTC.

The rearrangement uses TRBV9 and TRBJ2-2; TRBD1 matches at 9 bases. In germline, CDR1 is SGDLS, CDR2 YYNGEE. V shed 0 bases, J shed 9 bases, and the junction held 12 bases outside the gene matches. The CDR3 is 17 residues long. The CDR3 sequence: CASSVGPGQGSHRELFF. The DNA for the CDR3 is TGTGCCAGCAGCGTAGGCCCGGGACAGGGTTCTCACCGGGAGCTGTTTTTT.

The CDR3 protein is CASSVPPGLGVYTEAFF. The DNA for the CDR3 is TGTGCCAGCAGCGTCCCTCCCGGCCTCGGGGTGTACACTGAAGCTTTCTTT. The rearrangement links TRBV5-6 to TRBJ1-1; D gene ambiguous. From germline, CDR1 is SGHDT and CDR2 YYEEEE. Between the trimmed V and J ends, which lost 4 bases and 3 bases, there was a span of 22 bases. This CDR3 has 17 amino acids.

V and J are TRBV28 and TRBJ2-3; no firm D call. Germline CDR1 MDHEN, CDR2 SYDVKM. Trimming shortened V by 3 bases and J by 0 bases, and 10 bases separated the two germline ends. This CDR3 is built from 15 residues. The CDR3 DNA sequence: TGTGCCAGCAGTTTCAGACAATCTAGCACAGATACGCAGTATTTT. Its translation: CASSFRQSSTDTQYF. The whole variable domain, filled in from reference TRBV28 and TRBJ2-3, reads DVKVTQSSRYLVKRTGEKVFLECVQDMDHENMFWYRQDPGLGLRLIYFSYDVKMKEKGDIPEGYSVSREKKERFSLILESASTNQTSMYLCASSFRQSSTDTQYFGPGTRLTVL.